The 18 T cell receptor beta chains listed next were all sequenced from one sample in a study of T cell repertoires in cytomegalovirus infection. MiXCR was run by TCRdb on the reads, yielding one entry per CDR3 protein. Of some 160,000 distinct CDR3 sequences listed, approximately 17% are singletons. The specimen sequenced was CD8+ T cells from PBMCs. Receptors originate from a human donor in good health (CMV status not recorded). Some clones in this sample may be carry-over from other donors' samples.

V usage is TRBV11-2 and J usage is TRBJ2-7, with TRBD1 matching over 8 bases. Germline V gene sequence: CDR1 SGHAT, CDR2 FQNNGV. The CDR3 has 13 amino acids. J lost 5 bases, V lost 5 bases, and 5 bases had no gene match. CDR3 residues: CASSPQTGDEQYV. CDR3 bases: TGTGCCAGCAGCCCTCAGACAGGGGACGAGCAGTACGTC.

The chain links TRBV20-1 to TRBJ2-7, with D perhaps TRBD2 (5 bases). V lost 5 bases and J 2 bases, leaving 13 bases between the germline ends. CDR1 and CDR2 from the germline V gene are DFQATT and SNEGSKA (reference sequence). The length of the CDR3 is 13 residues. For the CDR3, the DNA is TGCAGTGCTCATTCGGAGGAGGCCTACGAGCAGTACTTC. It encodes CSAHSEEAYEQYF.

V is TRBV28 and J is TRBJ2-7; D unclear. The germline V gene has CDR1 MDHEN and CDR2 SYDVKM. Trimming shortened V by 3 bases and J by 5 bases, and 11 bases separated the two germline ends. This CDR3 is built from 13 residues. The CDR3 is CASSFVGMDEQYF. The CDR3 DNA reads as TGTGCCAGCAGTTTCGTCGGTATGGACGAGCAGTACTTC.

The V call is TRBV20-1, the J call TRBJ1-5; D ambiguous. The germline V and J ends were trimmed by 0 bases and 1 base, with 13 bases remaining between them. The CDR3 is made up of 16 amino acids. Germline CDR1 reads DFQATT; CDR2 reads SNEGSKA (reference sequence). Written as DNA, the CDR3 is TGCAGTGCTAGAGATCTCAGCTCGGGGAGCAATCAGCCCCAGCATTTT. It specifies CSARDLSSGSNQPQHF.

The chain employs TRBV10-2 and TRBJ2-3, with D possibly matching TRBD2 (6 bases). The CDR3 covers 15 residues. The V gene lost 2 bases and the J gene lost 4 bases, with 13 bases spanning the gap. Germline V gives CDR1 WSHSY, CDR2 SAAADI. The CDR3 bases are TGCGCCAGCAGTGAGAGGGGAGGACGCGCAGATACGCAGTATTTT. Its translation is CASSERGGRADTQYF.

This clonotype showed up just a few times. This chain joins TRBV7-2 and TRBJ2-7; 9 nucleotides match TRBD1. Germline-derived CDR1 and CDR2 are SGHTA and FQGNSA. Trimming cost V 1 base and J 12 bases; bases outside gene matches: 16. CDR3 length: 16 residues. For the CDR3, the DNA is TGTACCAGCAGCTTAGGGGGGACAGGGAGTCTCTCGGGTCCGTACTTC. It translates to CTSSLGGTGSLSGPYF.

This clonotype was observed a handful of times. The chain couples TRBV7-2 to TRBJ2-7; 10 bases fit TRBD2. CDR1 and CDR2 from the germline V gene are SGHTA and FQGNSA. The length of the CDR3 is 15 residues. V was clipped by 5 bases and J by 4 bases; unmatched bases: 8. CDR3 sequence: CASSIGLAGVYEQYV. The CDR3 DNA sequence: TGTGCCAGCAGCATTGGGCTAGCGGGAGTGTACGAGCAGTACGTC.

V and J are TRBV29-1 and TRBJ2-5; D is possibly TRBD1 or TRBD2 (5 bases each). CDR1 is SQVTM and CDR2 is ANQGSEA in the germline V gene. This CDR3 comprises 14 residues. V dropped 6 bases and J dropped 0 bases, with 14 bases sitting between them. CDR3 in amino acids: CSVEDITYQETQYF. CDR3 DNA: TGCAGCGTGGAGGACATCACGTACCAAGAGACCCAGTACTTC.

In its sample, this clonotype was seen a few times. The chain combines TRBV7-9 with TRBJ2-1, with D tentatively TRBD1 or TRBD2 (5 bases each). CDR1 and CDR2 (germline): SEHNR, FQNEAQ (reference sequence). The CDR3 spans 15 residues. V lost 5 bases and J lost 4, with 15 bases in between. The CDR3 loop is CASSEGPNIYNEQFF. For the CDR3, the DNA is TGTGCCAGCAGCGAGGGACCAAACATTTACAATGAGCAGTTCTTC.

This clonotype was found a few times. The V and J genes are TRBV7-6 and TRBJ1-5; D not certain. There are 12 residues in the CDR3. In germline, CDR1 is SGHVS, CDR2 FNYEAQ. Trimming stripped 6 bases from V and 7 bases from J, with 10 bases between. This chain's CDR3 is CASSTGGQPQHF. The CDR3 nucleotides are TGTGCCAGCAGTACGGGAGGACAGCCCCAGCATTTT.

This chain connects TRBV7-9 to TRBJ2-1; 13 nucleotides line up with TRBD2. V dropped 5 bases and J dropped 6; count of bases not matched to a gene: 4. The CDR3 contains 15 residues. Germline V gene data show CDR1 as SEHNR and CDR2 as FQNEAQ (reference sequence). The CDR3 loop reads CASSVLAGGPNEQFF. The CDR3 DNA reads TGTGCCAGCAGCGTACTAGCGGGAGGGCCCAATGAGCAGTTCTTC.

As DNA, the CDR3 is TGTGCCAGCAGCCACTCCGGGACCCCCTACGAGCAGTACTTC. Translating it yields CASSHSGTPYEQYF. The chain employs TRBV3-1 and TRBJ2-7; D might be TRBD1 or TRBD2, each matching 5 bases. The CDR3 runs to 14 residues. CDR1 LGHDT and CDR2 YNNKEL come from the germline V gene (reference sequence). Trimming cost V 3 bases and J 2 bases, with 11 bases left between them.

The CDR3 sequence is CASKRRLGLAGERGYEQYF. The DNA for the CDR3 is TGTGCCAGCAAAAGAAGACTCGGACTAGCGGGAGAACGGGGCTACGAGCAGTACTTC. V gene TRBV28 combines with J gene TRBJ2-7, with 13 positions matching TRBD2. V dropped 7 bases and J dropped 3; count of bases not matched to a gene: 18. Germline CDR1 is MDHEN and CDR2 is SYDVKM. This CDR3 has 19 amino acids.

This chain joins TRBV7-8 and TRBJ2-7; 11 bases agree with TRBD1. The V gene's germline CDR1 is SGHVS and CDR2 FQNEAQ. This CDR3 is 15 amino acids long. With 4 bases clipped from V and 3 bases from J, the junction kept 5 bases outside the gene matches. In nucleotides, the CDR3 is TGTGCCAGCAGCTGGGGGACAGGGGGTGGCTACGAGCAGTACTTC. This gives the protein CASSWGTGGGYEQYF.

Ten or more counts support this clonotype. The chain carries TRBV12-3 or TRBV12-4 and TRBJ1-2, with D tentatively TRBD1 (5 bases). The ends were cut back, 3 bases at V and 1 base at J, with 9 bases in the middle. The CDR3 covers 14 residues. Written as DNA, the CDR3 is TGTGCCAGCAGTTTGGGGCAGGGTAACTATGGCTACACCTTC. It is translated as CASSLGQGNYGYTF.

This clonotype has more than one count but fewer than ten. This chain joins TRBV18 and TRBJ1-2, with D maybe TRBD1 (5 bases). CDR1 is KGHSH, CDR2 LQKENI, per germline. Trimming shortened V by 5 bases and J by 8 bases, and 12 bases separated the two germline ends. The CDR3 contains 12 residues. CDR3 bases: TGTGCCAGCTCAGACAGCTCTTGGGGCTACACCTTC. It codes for CASSDSSWGYTF.

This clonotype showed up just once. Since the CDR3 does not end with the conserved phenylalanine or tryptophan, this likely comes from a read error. CDR3 sequence (DNA): TGTGCCAGCAGTTTCGATAGGGCCTGGCTACACGGGCAGTTCTTA. The encoded protein is CASSFDRAWLHGQFL. The J gene is TRBJ2-1, the V gene TRBV28; D gene unclear. The germline V and J ends were trimmed by 3 bases and 12 bases, with 21 bases remaining between them. From germline, CDR1 is MDHEN and CDR2 SYDVKM. CDR3 length: 15 residues.

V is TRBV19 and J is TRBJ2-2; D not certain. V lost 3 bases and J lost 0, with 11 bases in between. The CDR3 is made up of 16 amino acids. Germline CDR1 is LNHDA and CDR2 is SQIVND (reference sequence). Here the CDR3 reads CASSILVTSNTGELFF. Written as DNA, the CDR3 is TGTGCCAGTAGTATTTTGGTCACGTCGAACACCGGGGAGCTGTTTTTT.